A single sample is the source of the 26 T cell receptor beta chains below, sequenced in a study of shared clonotypes between healthy human individuals. Method: immunoSEQ multiplex PCR; TCRdb's copy keeps in-frame clones and lacks some. This sample carries over 850,000 clones, about 84% of them seen once, and the ten largest clones take approximately 0.52%. The source material was memory CD4+ T cells from PBMCs. Specified subset: CD45RA-negative fraction. The receptor source for this set is a man in his late teens or twenties in good health. Some clones in this sample may be carry-over from other donors' samples.

The chain recombines TRBV5-1 with TRBJ2-5, with 7 bases matching TRBD1. Looked up from germline, CDR1 is SGHRS and CDR2 is YFSETQ. The V gene end was trimmed by 4 bases and the J gene end by 4 bases; junction bases not matched to a gene: 7. The CDR3 is 14 amino acids. The CDR3 is CASSVTGVAETQYF. CDR3 DNA sequence: TGCGCCAGCAGCGTAACAGGGGTGGCAGAGACCCAGTACTTC. Filled out from reference TRBV5-1 and TRBJ2-5, the complete variable domain reads KAGVTQTPRYLIKTRGQQVTLSCSPISGHRSVSWYQQTPGQGLQFLFEYFSETQRNKGNFPGRFSGRQFSNSRSEMNVSTLELGDSALYLCASSVTGVAETQYFGPGTRLLVL.

The rearrangement links TRBV20-1 to TRBJ1-2; TRBD1 is a possible D gene (6 bases). Per the germline V gene, CDR1 is DFQATT and CDR2 is SNEGSKA (reference sequence). The V gene lost 1 base and the J gene lost 12 bases, with 12 bases spanning the gap. The CDR3 totals 11 residues. The CDR3 protein is CSARAGQLNTF. CDR3 bases: TGCAGTGCTAGAGCTGGACAGCTAAACACCTTC.

This clone was seen a single time. The chain has TRBV5-1 and TRBJ2-7, with 11 bases lining up with TRBD2. The V gene's germline CDR1 is SGHRS and CDR2 YFSETQ. V was clipped by 4 bases and J by 5 bases; unmatched bases: 8. The CDR3 loop spans 15 amino acids. CDR3: CASSPLAGGPHEQYF. CDR3 nucleotide sequence: TGCGCCAGCAGCCCTTTAGCGGGAGGGCCCCACGAGCAGTACTTC.

This clone was recorded a few times. This chain joins TRBV20-1 and TRBJ1-4, with 7 positions matching TRBD1. This CDR3 spans 11 amino acids. Germline V CDR1 and CDR2: DFQATT, SNEGSKA (reference sequence). The J segment lost 8 bases and the V segment lost 7 bases, leaving 4 bases of the junction unmatched. In DNA, the CDR3 is TGCAGTGTTTCGACAGGGGAAAAACTGTTTTTT. It translates to CSVSTGEKLFF.

This clone was observed a few times. The chain recombines TRBV30 with TRBJ1-1, with no clear D. Germline V CDR1 and CDR2: GTSNPN, SVGIG (reference sequence). V was cut by 2 bases and J by 9 bases, with 16 bases left in between. This CDR3 contains 13 residues. CDR3 region: CAWSPLLLPKAFF. For the CDR3, the DNA is TGTGCCTGGAGTCCCTTGCTCTTGCCTAAAGCTTTCTTT.

The rearrangement joins TRBV7-6 to TRBJ2-7; 9 bases fit TRBD2. Germline V gene data show CDR1 as SGHVS and CDR2 as FNYEAQ. This CDR3 comprises 16 residues. The junction had 7 bases not matched to a gene; V was cut back by 3 bases and J by 1 base. DNA of the CDR3: TGTGCCAGCAGCTTTGGCCTAGCGGGAAGATCCTACGAGCAGTACTTC. This codes for CASSFGLAGRSYEQYF.

The chain is built from TRBV5-1 and TRBJ2-5; D remains unclear. The CDR3 is 13 residues long. V lost 4 bases, J lost 4 bases, and 11 bases lay in between. The germline CDR1 and CDR2 sequences are SGHRS and YFSETQ. The CDR3 sequence: CASSASPGETQYF. Written as DNA, the CDR3 is TGCGCCAGCAGCGCCTCCCCGGGAGAGACCCAGTACTTC.

This chain joins TRBV6-5 and TRBJ2-7, with D perhaps being TRBD1 or TRBD2 (5 bases each). Germline V CDR1 and CDR2: MNHEY, SVGAGI. V lost 2 bases and J 9 bases, leaving 14 bases between the germline ends. The CDR3 has 13 amino acids. Here the CDR3 reads CASSYPGTGPQYF. CDR3 nucleotides: TGTGCCAGCAGTTACCCCGGGACCGGGCCGCAGTACTTC.

The chain uses TRBV7-2 and TRBJ2-1; D not certain. Trimming cost V 5 bases and J 7 bases, with 9 bases left between them. Per the germline V gene, CDR1 is SGHTA and CDR2 is FQGNSA. The CDR3 spans 12 residues. The CDR3 DNA reads as TGTGCCAGCAGCCAGGATAGGAATGAGCAGTTCTTC. The encoded protein is CASSQDRNEQFF.

The chain carries TRBV27 and TRBJ1-5, with TRBD1 as a possible D gene (5 bases). V was trimmed by 5 bases and J by 5 bases, leaving 10 bases between them. Looked up from germline, CDR1 is MNHEY and CDR2 is SMNVEV (reference sequence). The CDR3 is 13 residues long. In DNA, the CDR3 is TGTGCCAGCAGTATAGACAGCCATCAGCCCCAGCATTTT. Translated, it gives CASSIDSHQPQHF.

Only a few counts were recorded for this clone. The gene calls are TRBV7-9 and TRBJ2-1; D perhaps matches TRBD1 (7 bases). The CDR3 spans 15 residues. V was pared by 3 bases and J by 3 bases, with 12 bases between. In germline, CDR1 is SEHNR, CDR2 FQNEAQ (reference sequence). The CDR3 sequence is CASSFQGEDYNEQFF. For the CDR3, the DNA is TGTGCCAGCAGCTTTCAGGGGGAGGACTACAATGAGCAGTTCTTC. The entire variable domain, with the rest obtained from reference TRBV7-9 and TRBJ2-1, is as follows: DTGVSQNPRHKITKRGQNVTFRCDPISEHNRLYWYRQTLGQGPEFLTYFQNEAQLEKSRLLSDRFSAERPKGSFSTLEIQRTEQGDSAMYLCASSFQGEDYNEQFFGPGTRLTVL.

This chain uses TRBV28 with TRBJ2-3; 13 nucleotides agree with TRBD2. Germline lookup yields CDR1 MDHEN and CDR2 SYDVKM. The CDR3 spans 16 residues. The ends lost 6 bases at V and 3 bases at J; junction bases unmatched: 6. The CDR3 coding sequence is TGTGCCAGCAGCCGCGGACTAGCGGGAGTTACAGATACGCAGTATTTT. This sequence encodes CASSRGLAGVTDTQYF.

The chain couples TRBV19 to TRBJ2-1; TRBD2 agrees at 10 bases. Germline V gene lookup returns CDR1 LNHDA and CDR2 SQIVND (reference sequence). The CDR3 has 16 residues. V shed 5 bases and J 1 base; nucleotides not matched to a gene: 5. CDR3 loop: CASSPPTSGSYNEQFF. The DNA of the CDR3 is TGTGCCAGTAGTCCCCCGACTAGCGGGTCCTACAATGAGCAGTTCTTC.

The V gene is TRBV29-1, the J gene TRBJ2-2, with D tentatively TRBD2 (7 bases). The CDR3 has 17 residues. Trimming took 7 bases from V and 1 from J, leaving 22 bases between them. In germline, CDR1 is SQVTM, CDR2 ANQGSEA. DNA of the CDR3: TGCAGCGCTTCCCCACCAAGAGGGGGGGGGAACACCGGGGAGCTGTTTTTT. This sequence encodes CSASPPRGGGNTGELFF.

The chain links TRBV11-3 to TRBJ1-1; D is ambiguous. CDR1 SGHNT and CDR2 YENEEA come from the germline V gene. The CDR3 contains 14 residues. Trimming cost V 5 bases and J 4 bases, with 14 bases left between them. CDR3 protein: CASSPDGSSTEAFF. The CDR3, as DNA: TGTGCCAGCAGCCCGGACGGCTCCTCCACTGAAGCTTTCTTT.

As DNA, the CDR3 is TGTGCCAGCAGTTTACGCGCGCGGACTAGCGGGAGTACCTACGAGCAGTACTTC. Translated, it gives CASSLRARTSGSTYEQYF. The chain combines TRBV27 with TRBJ2-7; 13 bases are a match to TRBD2. CDR1 is MNHEY, CDR2 SMNVEV, per germline (reference sequence). The V gene end was trimmed by 2 bases and the J gene end by 2 bases; junction bases not matched to a gene: 9. This CDR3 has 18 amino acids.

This chain uses TRBV15 with TRBJ1-5, with unresolved D. The germline V gene encodes CDR1 LNHNV and CDR2 YYDKDF (reference sequence). V was cut by 0 bases and J by 0 bases, with 6 bases left in between. The length of the CDR3 is 15 residues. The DNA of the CDR3 is TGTGCCACCAGCAGAGATCCGCTTAGCAATCAGCCCCAGCATTTT. Protein sequence: CATSRDPLSNQPQHF. The whole variable domain, remainder taken from reference TRBV15 and TRBJ1-5, is DAMVIQNPRYQVTQFGKPVTLSCSQTLNHNVMYWYQQKSSQAPKLLFHYYDKDFNNEADTPDNFQSRRPNTSFCFLDIRSPGLGDTAMYLCATSRDPLSNQPQHFGDGTRLSIL.

The gene calls are TRBV10-3 and TRBJ2-2; either TRBD1 or TRBD2 may fit D (6 bases each). Per the germline V gene, CDR1 is ENHRY and CDR2 is SYGVKD. The CDR3 consists of 15 residues. Trimming stripped 2 bases from V and 12 bases from J, with 19 bases between. CDR3 protein: CAISERIAEGVKLFF. CDR3 nucleotides: TGTGCCATCAGTGAGAGGATTGCGGAGGGGGTAAAGCTGTTTTTT.

This clone was counted only a few times. The CDR3 loop is CASSPPLGGSGEQFF. CDR3 sequence (DNA): TGTGCCAGCTCACCACCCTTAGGGGGGAGTGGTGAGCAGTTCTTC. V usage is TRBV18 and J usage is TRBJ2-1, with D tentatively TRBD1 or TRBD2 (6 bases each). Trimming removed 0 bases from V and 9 bases from J, with 15 bases in between. Germline V gene data show CDR1 as KGHSH and CDR2 as LQKENI. This CDR3 has 15 amino acids.

This clone was seen a few times. The rearrangement joins TRBV7-9 to TRBJ2-6, with D possibly matching TRBD1 (5 bases). Germline CDR1 and CDR2: SEHNR and FQNEAQ (reference sequence). The CDR3 covers 15 residues. Trimming took off 8 bases at V and 2 bases at J, with 13 bases between the two ends. The CDR3, as DNA: TGTGCCAGCGAACAGGCATGGACTGGGGCCAACGTCCTGACTTTC. Translation gives CASEQAWTGANVLTF.

V gene TRBV6-5 combines with J gene TRBJ1-3; D uncertain. Germline V gene sequence: CDR1 MNHEY, CDR2 SVGAGI. V was trimmed by 7 bases and J by 2 bases, leaving 3 bases between them. CDR3 length: 11 amino acids. CDR3 sequence: CASTAGNTIYF. Written as DNA, the CDR3 is TGTGCCAGCACCGCTGGAAACACCATATATTTT.

The CDR3 is CASSRAGSNTEAFF. Here the CDR3 DNA reads TGTGCCAGCAGTCGGGCCGGTTCGAACACTGAAGCTTTCTTT. The chain recombines TRBV27 with TRBJ1-1; D is ambiguous. V lost 5 bases and J lost 1, with 11 bases in between. The CDR3 has 14 residues. In germline, CDR1 is MNHEY, CDR2 SMNVEV (reference sequence).

This clone appeared a few times. The chain is built from TRBV5-1 and TRBJ1-6; D perhaps matches TRBD1 (6 bases). Between the trimmed V and J ends, which lost 0 bases and 10 bases, there was a span of 11 bases. This CDR3 contains 14 residues. Per the germline V gene, CDR1 is SGHRS and CDR2 is YFSETQ. CDR3 sequence: CASSLDREFSPLHF. For the CDR3, the DNA is TGCGCCAGCAGCTTGGACAGGGAATTCTCACCCCTCCACTTT.

The rearrangement links TRBV5-1 to TRBJ1-1, with D tentatively TRBD1 (6 bases). In germline, CDR1 is SGHRS, CDR2 YFSETQ. This CDR3 is built from 12 residues. V was trimmed by 3 bases and J by 8 bases, leaving 11 bases between them. CDR3 in amino acids: CASSSPGQEAFF. As DNA, the CDR3 is TGCGCCAGCAGCTCCCCGGGACAAGAAGCTTTCTTT.

Only a few counts were recorded for this clone. The CDR3 protein is CASSSLAGGETQYF. The CDR3 region has the DNA TGCGCCAGCAGCTCACTAGCGGGAGGGGAGACCCAGTACTTC. The chain recombines TRBV4-1 with TRBJ2-5; 13 positions match TRBD2. Unmatched junction bases numbered 2, after V lost 5 bases and J lost 5 bases. Germline loops: CDR1 MGHRA, CDR2 YSYEKL. CDR3 length: 14 amino acids.

The chain is built from TRBV9 and TRBJ2-7; TRBD2 aligns across 11 bases. The length of the CDR3 is 16 residues. Trimming at V came to 3 bases and at J to 3 bases, leaving 8 bases not matched to a gene. Germline lookup yields CDR1 SGDLS and CDR2 YYNGEE. In DNA, the CDR3 is TGTGCCAGCAGCGCCCAAACTAGCGGGAGCGTCTACGAGCAGTACTTC. It yields the protein CASSAQTSGSVYEQYF.